These T cell receptor beta chains were read from a single sample in a study of T cell responses to AZD1222 COVID-19 vaccine. Sequencing was performed with immunoSEQ multiplex PCR; in TCRdb, only in-frame clones are kept and a portion is missing. Of roughly 100,000 clones listed, 70% to 90% are singletons. The material was peripheral blood, obtained on day 0 of AZD1222 vaccination. Every receptor here comes from an adult in good health. The CDR3 runs from the conserved cysteine through the conserved F or W. D genes are given only for firm matches. For some rows the clone size is stated as once, few or many, or as a class when expanded; others skip it.

j_call | v_call | d_call | clone_size | cdr3_nt | cdr3_aa
TRBJ2-1 | TRBV30 | - | - | TGTGCCTGGAGTATACGGGAGCGGCAGTTCTTC | CAWSIRERQFF
TRBJ2-5 | TRBV6-5 | - | - | TGTGCCAGCAGTTCCCCTCAATTCGGGTACCAAGAGACCCAGTACTTC | CASSSPQFGYQETQYF
TRBJ1-4 | TRBV7-2 | - | - | TGTGCCAGCAGCCCGGACCGGTTTAATGAAAAACTGTTTTTT | CASSPDRFNEKLFF
TRBJ2-7 | TRBV6-6 | - | - | TGTGCCAGCAGCCGCGGTCGCACCTACGAGCAGTACTTC | CASSRGRTYEQYF
TRBJ2-1 | TRBV11-3 | - | - | TGTGCCAGCAGCTTAGGACTAGCCTACAATGAGCAGTTCTTC | CASSLGLAYNEQFF
TRBJ1-6 | TRBV27 | - | - | TGTGCCAGCAGCAGGGAGTTAAGGTCACCCCTCCACTTT | CASSRELRSPLHF
TRBJ1-1 | TRBV7-9 | - | - | TGTGCCAGCAGCTTAACGGGGGGTACCTATGAAGCTTTCTTT | CASSLTGGTYEAFF
TRBJ2-5 | TRBV5-1 | TRBD2 | - | TGCGCCAGCAGCTTGGCCCTGCTAGCGGGGGGCCAAGAGACCCAGTACTTC | CASSLALLAGGQETQYF
TRBJ2-1 | TRBV27 | - | few | TGTGCCAGCAGTTTTGCTACGCACAATGAGCAGTTCTTC | CASSFATHNEQFF
TRBJ1-2 | TRBV4-1 | - | - | TGCGCCAGCAGCCGCCAAATCGACTATGGCTACACCTTC | CASSRQIDYGYTF
TRBJ1-1 | TRBV7-8 | - | - | TGTGCCAGCAGCCCGCTGAGGAGTTTGAACACTGAAGCTTTCTTT | CASSPLRSLNTEAFF